This TCR beta chain was recorded in a study of T cell responses to AZD1222 COVID-19 vaccine (dated by TCRdb to the early 2020s). Regarding the study in general: AZD1222 recipients given second doses at about 4 weeks or at about 12 weeks were pooled, since spike-specific TCR depth and breadth were not found to differ between the two schedules. A total of 233 trial participants underwent TCR sequencing, of whom roughly 210 received two doses of AZD1222 and around 26 received two doses of the MenACWY control vaccine. Trial participants were enrolled into age subgroups of 18-55, 56-69 and 70-plus years, which contained about 150, 28 and 57 TCR-sequenced participants, respectively. Study-wide conclusions, independent of this receptor: Because no samples from the day 14 peak response were available, repertoires could be characterized only after the peak T cell response. Conclusions about previously exposed vaccinees were limited because only 5 or 6 AZD1222 recipients were SARS-CoV-2 seropositive at baseline. The 56-69-year group was small, and its depth increase did not reach significance, likely because of low power. Participants were mostly white British, with more females than males. The authors suggested clonal diversity may have been underestimated. The vaccine-associated CD4 TCRs covered the entire spike protein, and the dominant responses fell in regions 160-218 and 743-854. Reportedly, close to half of the unique spike-specific TCRs recognized epitopes lying outside the regions that are mutated in the B.1.351 and B.1.1.7 variants. After two AZD1222 doses, spike-specific TCR breadth and depth were significantly higher than at day 0 and than in MenACWY recipients.

The CDR3 measures 17 amino acids from cysteine to phenylalanine. Of the read, only the CDR3 DNA is kept; its 51 bases are in frame from base 1. At the junction V is shortened by 3 bases and J by 4 bases, with 21 bases in between. The sample's time point label is to be understood as: baseline before first vaccination. Vaccinee samples were obtained from the UK trials COV001 and COV002, which included a single-blind randomized controlled phase 2/3 trial of AZD1222 (ChAdOx1 nCoV-19) in healthy adults. For TCRbeta chain sequencing, PBMC samples were collected from trial participants at day 0 and at day 28 after the second dose. As concerns this clone: It has no known antigen specificity. One base away there is no much larger clone; base qualities are not given.

The CDR3 regions of human TCRbeta chains were analyzed by immunosequencing. The original methods were these. TCRs in the repertoires were compared against a reference library of SARS-CoV-2-specific TCRs that had been generated with the MIRA antigen-specificity platform. Breadth meant the fraction of unique TCRs that were SARS-CoV-2-associated, whereas depth meant the fraction of total T cells that were SARS-CoV-2-associated. Using the MIRA data, each spike-specific TCR was assigned both to the spike region to which the TCR was reactive and to a CD4 or CD8 class. Log10-transformed breadth and depth values were compared by one-way ANOVA with Sidak's multiple comparisons tests. This immuneACCESS table, as held by TCRdb, lists in-frame sequences with V and J called but not all clones. Of the missing ones, under half trace to an unresolved V gene in checked studies; the others have no known cause. V and J calls and clone size are those listed in that table; D and trimming were worked out from the DNA. A total of approximately 89,000 clones appear in this sample, roughly 84% of them only once. Together, the top ten hold 2.8% of the sample.

Here the sequenced sample was peripheral blood, taken on day 0 of AZD1222 vaccination. This TCR came from an adult in good health. In this chain, TRBV23-1 is recombined with TRBJ2-5; a confident D gene designation cannot be given. TRBV23-1 is reported as an ORF; its role is uncertain. The CDR3 here reads CASSQRLGPFGSETQYF. Here is the DNA: TGCGCCAGCAGTCAGAGATTAGGCCCCTTTGGGTCAGAGACCCAGTACTTC.